Many counts were recorded for the clone carrying this T cell receptor (beta chain). Germline V gives CDR1 SGHRS, CDR2 YFSETQ. V was cut by 4 bases and J by 2 bases, with 13 bases left in between. The length of the CDR3 is 14 residues. Semi-nested PCR with Nested Universal Primer A followed constant-region reverse priming of full-length variable regions. TCRdb re-called the 5' RACE reads with MiXCR, one entry per CDR3 protein. This sample has tens of thousands of distinct CDR3 sequences; about 30% occur once, and the top ten carry less than 2.5%. What was sequenced was tumor-infiltrating naive CD4+ T cells sorted from the breast tumor. The subset denotes: naive CD4+ T cells, CD4+CD45RA+CD25-. The V gene is TRBV5-1, the J gene TRBJ2-7; D is possibly TRBD1 (6 bases). The sequence came from a female donor with breast cancer. CDR3 coding DNA: TGCGCCAGCAGCCCTATGGGACACCCCTACGAGCAGTACTTC. This translates into CASSPMGHPYEQYF.